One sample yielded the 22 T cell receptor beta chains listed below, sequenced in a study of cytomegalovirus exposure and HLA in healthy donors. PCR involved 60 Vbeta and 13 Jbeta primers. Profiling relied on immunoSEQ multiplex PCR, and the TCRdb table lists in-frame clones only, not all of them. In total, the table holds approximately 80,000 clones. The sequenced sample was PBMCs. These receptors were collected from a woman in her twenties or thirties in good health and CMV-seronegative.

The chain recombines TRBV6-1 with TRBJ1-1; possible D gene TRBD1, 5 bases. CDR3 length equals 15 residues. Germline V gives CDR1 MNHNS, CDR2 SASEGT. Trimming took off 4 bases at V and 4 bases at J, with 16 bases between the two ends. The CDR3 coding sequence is TGTGCCAGCAGTGTGGGAGGTGATGGGGCCACTGAAGCTTTCTTT. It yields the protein CASSVGGDGATEAFF.

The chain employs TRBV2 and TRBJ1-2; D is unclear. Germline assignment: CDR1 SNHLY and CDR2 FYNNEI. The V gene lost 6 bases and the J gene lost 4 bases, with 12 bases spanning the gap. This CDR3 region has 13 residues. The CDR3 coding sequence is TGTGCCAGCAGGGGCAAAGGAGGCTATGGCTACACCTTC. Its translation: CASRGKGGYGYTF.

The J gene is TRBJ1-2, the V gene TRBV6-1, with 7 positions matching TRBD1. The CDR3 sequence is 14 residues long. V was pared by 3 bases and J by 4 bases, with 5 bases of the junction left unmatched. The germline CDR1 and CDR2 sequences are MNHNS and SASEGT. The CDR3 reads CASSERQGVYGYTF. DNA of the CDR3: TGTGCCAGCAGTGAGCGACAGGGAGTCTATGGCTACACCTTC.

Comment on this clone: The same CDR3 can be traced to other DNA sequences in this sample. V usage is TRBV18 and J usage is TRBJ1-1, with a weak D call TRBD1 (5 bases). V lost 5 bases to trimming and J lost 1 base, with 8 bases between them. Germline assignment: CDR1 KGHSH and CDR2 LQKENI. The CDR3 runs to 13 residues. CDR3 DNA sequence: TGTGCCAGCTCATCAGGACAGAACACTGAAGCTTTCTTT. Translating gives CASSSGQNTEAFF.

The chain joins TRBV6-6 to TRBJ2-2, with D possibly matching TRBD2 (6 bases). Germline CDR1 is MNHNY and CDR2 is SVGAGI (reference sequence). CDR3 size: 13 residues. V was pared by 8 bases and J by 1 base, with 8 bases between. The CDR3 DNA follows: TGTGCCAGCGCGGAGGGGAACACCGGGGAGCTGTTTTTT. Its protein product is CASAEGNTGELFF.

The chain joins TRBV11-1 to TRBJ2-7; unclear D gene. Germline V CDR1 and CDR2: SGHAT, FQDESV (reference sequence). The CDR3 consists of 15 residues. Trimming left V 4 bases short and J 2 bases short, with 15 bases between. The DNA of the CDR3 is TGTGCCAGCAGCTCGGAACAGCTAATGCCCTACGAGCAGTACTTC. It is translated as CASSSEQLMPYEQYF.

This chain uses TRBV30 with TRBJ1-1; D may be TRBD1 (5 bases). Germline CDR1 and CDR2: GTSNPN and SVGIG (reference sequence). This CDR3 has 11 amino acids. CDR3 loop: CAGRTLREAFF. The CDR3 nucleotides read TGTGCTGGCAGGACACTTCGTGAAGCTTTCTTT.

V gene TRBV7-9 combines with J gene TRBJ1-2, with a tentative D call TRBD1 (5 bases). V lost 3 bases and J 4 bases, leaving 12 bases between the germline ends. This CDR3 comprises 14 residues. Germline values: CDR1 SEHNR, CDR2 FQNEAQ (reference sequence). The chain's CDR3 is CASSFEWDSYGYTF. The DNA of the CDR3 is TGTGCCAGCAGCTTTGAATGGGACTCCTATGGCTACACCTTC.

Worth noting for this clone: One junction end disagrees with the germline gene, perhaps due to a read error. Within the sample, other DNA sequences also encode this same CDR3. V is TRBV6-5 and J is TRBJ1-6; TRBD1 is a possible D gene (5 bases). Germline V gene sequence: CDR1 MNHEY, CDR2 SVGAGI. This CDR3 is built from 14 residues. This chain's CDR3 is CASSYAGRNSPLHF. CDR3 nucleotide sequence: TGTGCCAGCAGTTACGCAGGGAGGAATTCACCCCTACACTTT.

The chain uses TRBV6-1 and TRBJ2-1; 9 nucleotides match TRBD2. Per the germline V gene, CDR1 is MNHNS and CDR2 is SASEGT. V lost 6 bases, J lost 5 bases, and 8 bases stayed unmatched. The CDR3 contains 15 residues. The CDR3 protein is CASRGLADLDNEQFF. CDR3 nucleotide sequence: TGTGCCAGCAGGGGACTAGCCGACTTAGACAATGAGCAGTTCTTC.

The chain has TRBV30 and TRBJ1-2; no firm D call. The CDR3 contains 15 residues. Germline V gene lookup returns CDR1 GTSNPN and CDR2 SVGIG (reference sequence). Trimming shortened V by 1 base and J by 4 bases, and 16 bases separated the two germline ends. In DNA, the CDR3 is TGTGCCTGGAGTGGACGGTCCGCGGGTACCTATGGCTACACCTTC. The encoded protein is CAWSGRSAGTYGYTF.

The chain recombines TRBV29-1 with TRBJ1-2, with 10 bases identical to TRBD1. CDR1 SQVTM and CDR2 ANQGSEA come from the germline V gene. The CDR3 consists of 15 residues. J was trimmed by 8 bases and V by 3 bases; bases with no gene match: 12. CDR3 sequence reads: CSVEGDRGPAGGYTF. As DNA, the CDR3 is TGCAGCGTTGAGGGGGACAGGGGCCCCGCTGGGGGCTACACCTTC. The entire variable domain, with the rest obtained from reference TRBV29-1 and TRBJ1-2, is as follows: SAVISQKPSRDICQRGTSLTIQCQVDSQVTMMFWYRQQPGQSLTLIATANQGSEATYESGFVIDKFPISRPNLTFSTLTVSNMSPEDSSIYLCSVEGDRGPAGGYTFGSGTRLTVV.

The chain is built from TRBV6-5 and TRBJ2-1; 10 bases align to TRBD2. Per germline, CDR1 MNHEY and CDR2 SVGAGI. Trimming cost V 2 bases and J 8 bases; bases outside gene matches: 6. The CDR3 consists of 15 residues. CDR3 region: CASSYQASGRHEQFF. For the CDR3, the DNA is TGTGCCAGCAGTTACCAGGCTAGCGGGAGACATGAGCAGTTCTTC.

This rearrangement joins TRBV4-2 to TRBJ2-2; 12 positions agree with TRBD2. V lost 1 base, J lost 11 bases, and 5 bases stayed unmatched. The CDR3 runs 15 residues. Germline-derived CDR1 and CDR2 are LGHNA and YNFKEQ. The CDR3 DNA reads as TGTGCCAGCAGCCAAGGAACTAGCGGGAGGATCGAGCTGTTTTTT. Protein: CASSQGTSGRIELFF.

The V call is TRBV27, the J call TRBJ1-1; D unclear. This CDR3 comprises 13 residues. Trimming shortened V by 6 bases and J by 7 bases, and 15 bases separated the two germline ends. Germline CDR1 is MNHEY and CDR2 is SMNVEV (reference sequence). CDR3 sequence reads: CASSLLQTGEAFF. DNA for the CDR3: TGTGCCAGCAGCCTCCTACAAACGGGTGAAGCTTTCTTT.

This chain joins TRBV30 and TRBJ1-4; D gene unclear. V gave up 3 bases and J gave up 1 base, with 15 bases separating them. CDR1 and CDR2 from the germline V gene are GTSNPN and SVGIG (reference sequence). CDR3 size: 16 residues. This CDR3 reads CAWSLDSRGTNEKLFF. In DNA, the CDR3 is TGTGCCTGGAGCCTCGACTCGCGGGGAACTAATGAAAAACTGTTTTTT.

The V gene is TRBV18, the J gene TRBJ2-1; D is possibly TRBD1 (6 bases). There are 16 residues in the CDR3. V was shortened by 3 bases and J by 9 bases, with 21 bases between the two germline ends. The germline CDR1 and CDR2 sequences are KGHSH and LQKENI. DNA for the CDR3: TGTGCCAGCTCACCCGGGGCAGGGGTGGTTACATTTGAGCAGTTCTTC. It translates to CASSPGAGVVTFEQFF.

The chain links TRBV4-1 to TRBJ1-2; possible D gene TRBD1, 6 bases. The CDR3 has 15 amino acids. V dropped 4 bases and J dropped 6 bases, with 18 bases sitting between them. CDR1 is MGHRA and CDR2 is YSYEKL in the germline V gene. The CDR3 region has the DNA TGCGCCAGCAGCCCCGTGACAGGAGGCAACGATGGCTACACCTTC. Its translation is CASSPVTGGNDGYTF.

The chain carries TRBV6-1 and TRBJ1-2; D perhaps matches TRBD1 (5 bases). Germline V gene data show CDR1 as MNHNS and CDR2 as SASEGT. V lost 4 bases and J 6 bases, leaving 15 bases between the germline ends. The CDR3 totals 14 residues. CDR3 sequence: CASSVKRGGDGYTF. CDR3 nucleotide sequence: TGTGCCAGCAGTGTAAAAAGGGGAGGTGATGGCTACACCTTC.

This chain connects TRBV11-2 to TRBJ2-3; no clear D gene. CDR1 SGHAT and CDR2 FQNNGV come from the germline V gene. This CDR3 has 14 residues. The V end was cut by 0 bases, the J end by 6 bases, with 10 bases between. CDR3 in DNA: TGTGCCAGCAGCTTAGATCCGGGTTTTGATACGCAGTATTTT. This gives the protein CASSLDPGFDTQYF. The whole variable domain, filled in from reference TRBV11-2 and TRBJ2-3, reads EAGVAQSPRYKIIEKRQSVAFWCNPISGHATLYWYQQILGQGPKLLIQFQNNGVVDDSQLPKDRFSAERLKGVDSTLKIQPAKLEDSAVYLCASSLDPGFDTQYFGPGTRLTVL.

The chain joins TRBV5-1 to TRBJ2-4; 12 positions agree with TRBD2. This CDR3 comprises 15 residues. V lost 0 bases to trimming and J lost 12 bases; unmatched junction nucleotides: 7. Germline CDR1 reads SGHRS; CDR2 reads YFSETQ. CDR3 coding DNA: TGCGCCAGCAGCTTGGATATAGGGACTAGCGGGTCTCAGTACTTC. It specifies CASSLDIGTSGSQYF.

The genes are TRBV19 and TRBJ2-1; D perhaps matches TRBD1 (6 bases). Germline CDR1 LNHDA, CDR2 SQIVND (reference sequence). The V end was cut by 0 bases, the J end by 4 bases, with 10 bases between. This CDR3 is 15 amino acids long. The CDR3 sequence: CASSIDPQGYNEQFF. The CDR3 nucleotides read TGTGCCAGTAGTATAGACCCGCAGGGGTACAATGAGCAGTTCTTC.